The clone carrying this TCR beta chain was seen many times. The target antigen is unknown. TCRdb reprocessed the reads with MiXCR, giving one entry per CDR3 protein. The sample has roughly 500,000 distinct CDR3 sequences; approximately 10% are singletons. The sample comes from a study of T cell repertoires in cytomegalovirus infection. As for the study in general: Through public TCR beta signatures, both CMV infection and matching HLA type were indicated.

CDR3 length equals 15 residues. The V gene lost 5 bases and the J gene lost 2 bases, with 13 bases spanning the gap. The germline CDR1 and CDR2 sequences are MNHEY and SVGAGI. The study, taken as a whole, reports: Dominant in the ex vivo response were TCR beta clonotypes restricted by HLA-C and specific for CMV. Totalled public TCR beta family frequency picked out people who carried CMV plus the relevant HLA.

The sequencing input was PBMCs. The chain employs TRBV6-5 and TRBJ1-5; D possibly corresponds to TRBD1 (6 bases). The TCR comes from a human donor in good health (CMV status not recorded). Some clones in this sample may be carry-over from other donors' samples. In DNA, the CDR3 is TGTGCCAGCAGTGTGACAGGTCTGGGCAATCAGCCCCAGCATTTT. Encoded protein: CASSVTGLGNQPQHF.